This T cell receptor beta chain is from a study of vaccination effects on CD4 cells after COVID-19. Notes on the study in general: Pronounced clonal contraction occurred in clones induced by infection and by vaccine late after vaccination.

Comments on this clone: Its antigen remains unidentified.

V gave up 1 base and J gave up 4 bases, with 12 bases separating them. The CDR3 is 15 amino acids. Germline values: CDR1 MGHRA, CDR2 YSYEKL. Using immunoSEQ multiplex PCR, the repertoire was profiled, and TCRdb retains in-frame clones only, with some absent. The repertoire includes about 73,000 clones, approximately 72% of them detected once, and 2.5% to 3% sits in the top ten. Prior to sequencing, the ViraFEST assay stimulated PBMC with viral peptide pools, which expanded the antigen-specific CD4+ T cells. Having been cultured for less than 13 days, the cells underwent CD4+ T cell isolation. Previously uninfected by SARS-CoV-2, the vaccine recipients also showed negative nucleocapsid antibodies. Over 1.5 million PBMC per well were cultured with approximately 9 IU/ml IL-2 and roughly 9.9 ug/ml peptides.

Sequencing was performed on CD4+ T cells from PBMCs cultured with HCoV-NL63 spike peptides, taken before COVID-19 vaccination. The rearrangement uses TRBV4-1 and TRBJ2-3, with no clear D. This receptor was taken from a human donor who received a COVID-19 vaccine. CDR3 in DNA: TGCGCCAGCAGCCAAGTAGAATCGTTCGCAGATACGCAGTATTTT. Its protein is CASSQVESFADTQYF.